These 3 T cell receptor beta chains were sequenced from one sample in a study of T cell changes during pregnancy in multiple sclerosis. Using immunoSEQ multiplex PCR, the repertoire was profiled, and TCRdb retains in-frame clones only, with some absent. Of about 67,000 clones listed, approximately 90% are singletons. Sequencing was performed on peripheral blood, taken in the second trimester of pregnancy. Source of these receptors: a female donor with multiple sclerosis, enrolled in a pregnancy study.

The chain couples TRBV2 to TRBJ1-2; 10 bases line up with TRBD1. After removal of 8 bases from V and 8 bases from J, the junction contained 14 bases not matched to a gene. The V gene's germline CDR1 is SNHLY and CDR2 FYNNEI. CDR3 length equals 15 residues. The CDR3 loop is CASCPDRQGAHGYTF. CDR3 coding DNA: TGTGCCAGCTGCCCCGACCGACAGGGGGCGCACGGCTACACCTTC.

The genes are TRBV9 and TRBJ2-1, with 7 bases that match TRBD2. The trim removed 0 bases at V and 5 bases at J, leaving 11 bases unmatched. The CDR3 runs 17 residues. The germline gives CDR1 SGDLS, CDR2 YYNGEE. The CDR3 bases are TGTGCCAGCAGCGTAGGGAGGGGCGGGAGTGCGAACAATGAGCAGTTCTTC. Residues: CASSVGRGGSANNEQFF.

CDR3 bases: TGTGCCAGCAGTTTTGTTTCAGACACTAACTATGGCTACACCTTC. This sequence encodes CASSFVSDTNYGYTF. This chain links TRBV27 with TRBJ1-2; no clear D gene. The V and J ends lost 3 bases and 0 bases respectively, with 11 bases between them. Germline assignment: CDR1 MNHEY and CDR2 SMNVEV (reference sequence). This CDR3 comprises 15 residues.